Listed here are 4 T cell receptor beta chains from one sample, sequenced in a study of OX40 agonist ivuxolimab in advanced cancers. Sequencing used immunoSEQ multiplex PCR; TCRdb keeps in-frame clones, though not all of them. The sample includes 55,000 to 70,000 clones, around 86% of them seen just once. The input for sequencing was CD4+ or CD8+ T cells sorted from blood, taken in a trial of the OX40 agonist ivuxolimab. The receptors come from an adult with an advanced solid tumor such as melanoma, head and neck, liver or kidney cancer.

The rearrangement joins TRBV29-1 to TRBJ2-5; 11 bases fit TRBD2. J was trimmed by 0 bases and V by 7 bases; bases with no gene match: 4. Germline assignment: CDR1 SQVTM and CDR2 ANQGSEA. The CDR3 is made up of 14 amino acids. CDR3 sequence: CSARSGGDQETQYF. CDR3 bases: TGCAGCGCCCGTAGCGGGGGGGACCAAGAGACCCAGTACTTC. Based on the CDR3 plus reference TRBV29-1 and TRBJ2-5, the full variable domain is SAVISQKPSRDICQRGTSLTIQCQVDSQVTMMFWYRQQPGQSLTLIATANQGSEATYESGFVIDKFPISRPNLTFSTLTVSNMSPEDSSIYLCSARSGGDQETQYFGPGTRLLVL.

This clone was counted between two and nine times. This sequence joins TRBV7-2 and TRBJ2-7; D possibly matches TRBD1 or TRBD2 (7 bases each). V shed 1 base and J shed 0 bases, with 16 bases lying between them. Germline V CDR1 and CDR2: SGHTA, FQGNSA. CDR3 length equals 17 residues. The DNA for the CDR3 is TGTGCCAGCAGCTTAGAGGGGGCAAGCGGGGTCTCCTACGAGCAGTACTTC. The encoded protein is CASSLEGASGVSYEQYF.

This clone was picked up a small number of times. The CDR3 nucleotides read TGCGCCAGCAGCGGGACTAGCGGGGGAGAGACCCAGTACTTC. It codes for CASSGTSGGETQYF. The chain recombines TRBV5-1 with TRBJ2-5, with 14 bases fitting TRBD2. Germline V lookup: CDR1 SGHRS, CDR2 YFSETQ. The CDR3 contains 14 residues. V shed 4 bases and J 4 bases; nucleotides not matched to a gene: 0.

This rearrangement joins TRBV29-1 to TRBJ1-1; D is perhaps TRBD1 (6 bases). The V end was cut by 3 bases, the J end by 2 bases, with 16 bases between. This CDR3 region has 15 residues. CDR1 is SQVTM and CDR2 is ANQGSEA in the germline V gene. CDR3 bases: TGCAGCGTTGATAGGGCAGGGGCTCGAAACACTGAAGCTTTCTTT. Residues: CSVDRAGARNTEAFF.